The subject of this entry is one T cell receptor beta chain. This clone was recorded once. No cognate antigen has been identified for it. Base quality data are lacking; no much larger clone is found one base away. The entry originates in a study of blood T cell repertoires in COVID-19 (dated by TCRdb to 2020 to 2022). Notes on the research overall: Collaborator samples came from the United States, Italy and Spain and covered acute and convalescent phases of COVID-19. A de-identified subject ID, COVID-19 status, age in years and sex were almost always included in the sample metadata. The repertoires were released in a freely available public database intended as a resource for research on the immune response to SARS-CoV-2. Subjects who had been exposed to COVID-19, were actively infected with it, or had recovered from it provided the deeply sampled blood TCRbeta repertoires that made up the dataset. Where available, HLA class I and class II types were obtained from metadata supplied by the sample provider rather than from assay-based typing. The material from the prospective study consisted of cDNA or gDNA derived from T cells, B-cell-depleted T cells, or PBMCs. Samples were obtained from the ongoing ImmuneRACE study (first 160 participants) and from about 1,300 subjects provided by 6 global collaborators.

In the prospective study, participants were about 18 to 100 years old, resided in approximately 25 geographic areas of the United States, and were enrolled through a virtual design. In the prospective study, participants were assigned to cohorts based on the clinical history participants reported in a screening survey and a study questionnaire. In the prospective study, whole blood, serum and a nasopharyngeal or oropharyngeal swab were collected from each participant by mobile phlebotomists. Additional blood draws and questionnaires over an approximately 2-month period could optionally be provided by prospective study participants. Before DNA extraction, prospective study blood samples were shipped either frozen or at room temperature. Study-wide findings and limitations: The quantity of clinical and demographic metadata differed by source and by participant and was supplied without curation.

TCRbeta CDR3 regions were amplified from genomic DNA by means of the immunoSEQ Assay, a bias-controlled multiplex PCR. Concerning the study's data processing: The number of nucleated cells in each sample was estimated from the amplification of reference gene primers within the assay. To quantify the absolute abundance of each unique TCRbeta CDR3 rearrangement, sequence reads were collapsed and filtered. For each sample, productive Simpson clonality was calculated by taking the square root of Simpson's diversity index across productive rearrangements. This immuneACCESS table, as held by TCRdb, lists in-frame sequences with V and J called but not all clones. Of the missing ones, under half trace to an unresolved V gene in checked studies; the others have no known cause. V and J calls and clone size follow that table, whereas D and trimming were derived from the DNA. Recorded for this sample are around 230,000 clones; 70% to 90% of them occurred a single time. The leading ten clones occupy about 4% of the sample.

V trim: 4 bases; J trim: 6 bases; unmatched bases: 10. CDR1 and CDR2 are drawn from the germline V gene: SQVTM, ANQGSEA. The CDR3 has 15 amino acids, counting the end cysteine and phenylalanine. The entry retains the CDR3 DNA only, 45 bases that are in frame from base 1. The rearranged chain carries TRBV29-1 and TRBJ1-1, with 11 junctional bases fitting TRBD1. The sequenced sample consisted of PBMCs or T cells enriched from blood (not recorded which). The sequence was obtained from a woman in her thirties or forties with acute COVID-19. CDR3 region: CSVVRTGGLWPEAFF. Here is the DNA: TGCAGCGTTGTTAGGACAGGGGGCTTATGGCCTGAAGCTTTCTTT.